The 9 T cell receptor beta chains in this list originate from one sample, sequenced in a study of control samples from healthy donors and cancer patients. This table comes from immunoSEQ multiplex PCR, and its TCRdb copy is limited to in-frame clones, with some not included. The sample shows 230,000 or so clones, just under 95% of them seen only once. What was sequenced was blood. The receptors were sampled from a man in his fifties in good health.

This clone has a handful of counts. The V gene is TRBV10-2, the J gene TRBJ1-2; D is possibly TRBD1 (5 bases). CDR1 and CDR2 (germline): WSHSY, SAAADI. Trimming took off 7 bases at V and 4 bases at J, with 13 bases between the two ends. The CDR3 runs to 13 residues. The CDR3 is CASTQGFAYGYTF. DNA for the CDR3: TGCGCCAGCACCCAGGGTTTTGCCTATGGCTACACCTTC.

The chain links TRBV3-1 (or the pseudogene TRBV3-2) to TRBJ1-1; weak D call: TRBD1 (6 bases). CDR1 is LGHDT and CDR2 is YNNKEL in the germline V gene (reference sequence). Trimming stripped 6 bases from V and 7 bases from J, with 12 bases between. The CDR3 sequence is 12 residues long. The CDR3 loop reads CASSSLGGEAFF. The CDR3 coding sequence is TGTGCCAGCAGTTCCCTAGGGGGTGAAGCTTTCTTT.

The chain has TRBV18 and TRBJ1-2; no reliable D call. CDR3 length: 14 residues. V lost 3 bases, J lost 7 bases, and 15 bases lay in between. Germline assignment: CDR1 KGHSH and CDR2 LQKENI. CDR3 DNA sequence: TGTGCCAGCTCACCTCCTGGCAGGTTCGGTGGCTACACCTTC. This translates into CASSPPGRFGGYTF. The full variable domain, with the rest looked up from reference TRBV18 and TRBJ1-2, is NAGVMQNPRHLVRRRGQEARLRCSPMKGHSHVYWYRQLPEEGLKFMVYLQKENIIDESGMPKERFSAEFPKEGPSILRIQQVVRGDSAAYFCASSPPGRFGGYTFGSGTRLTVV.

For this clone: Relative to the germline gene, one junction end is altered; a read error may explain this. The chain couples TRBV28 to TRBJ2-1; D is uncertain. The CDR3 spans 13 residues. CDR1 MDHEN and CDR2 SYDVKM come from the germline V gene. The CDR3 sequence: CVSRLSNEAGQFF. CDR3 in DNA: TGTGTCAGCAGGCTGTCAAACGAGGCCGGACAGTTCTTC. The full variable domain, completed using reference TRBV28 and TRBJ2-1, is DVKVTQSSRYLVKRTGEKVFLECVQDMDHENMFWYRQDPGLGLRLIYFSYDVKMKEKGDIPEGYSVSREKKERFSLILESASTNQTSMYLCVSRLSNEAGQFFGPGTRLTVL.

The genes are TRBV7-2 and TRBJ2-4, with D perhaps TRBD1 (7 bases). The germline V gene encodes CDR1 SGHTA and CDR2 FQGNSA. The CDR3 is 17 amino acids. Between the trimmed V and J ends, which lost 0 bases and 1 base, there was a span of 13 bases. CDR3 loop: CASSLAPGGRAKNIQYF. CDR3 DNA: TGTGCCAGCAGCTTAGCGCCAGGGGGGCGGGCCAAAAACATTCAGTACTTC.

The rearrangement uses TRBV6-6 and TRBJ1-1; D gene unclear. The CDR3 is 13 residues long. Germline loops: CDR1 MNHNY, CDR2 SVGAGI (reference sequence). The germline V and J ends were trimmed by 2 bases and 0 bases, with 4 bases remaining between them. CDR3: CASSYSLNTEAFF. As DNA, the CDR3 is TGTGCCAGCAGTTACAGCCTGAACACTGAAGCTTTCTTT.

This chain joins TRBV11-2 and TRBJ1-2; 10 bases match TRBD1. Germline V gene lookup returns CDR1 SGHAT and CDR2 FQNNGV. This CDR3 contains 15 residues. The ends lost 4 bases at V and 3 bases at J; junction bases unmatched: 5. The CDR3 spells CASSSPDRGYYGYTF. The CDR3 nucleotides are TGTGCCAGCAGCTCCCCGGACAGGGGGTACTATGGCTACACCTTC. Full variable domain (remainder filled in from reference TRBV11-2 and TRBJ1-2): EAGVAQSPRYKIIEKRQSVAFWCNPISGHATLYWYQQILGQGPKLLIQFQNNGVVDDSQLPKDRFSAERLKGVDSTLKIQPAKLEDSAVYLCASSSPDRGYYGYTFGSGTRLTVV.

This chain connects TRBV7-2 to TRBJ2-5; 7 bases match TRBD1. Germline V gene lookup returns CDR1 SGHTA and CDR2 FQGNSA. This CDR3 contains 14 residues. V shed 5 bases and J 2 bases; nucleotides not matched to a gene: 5. In nucleotides, the CDR3 is TGTGCCAGCAGCCGTACCAGGGGGCAAGAGACCCAGTACTTC. It yields the protein CASSRTRGQETQYF. The full variable domain, with the rest looked up from reference TRBV7-2 and TRBJ2-5, is GAGVSQSPSNKVTEKGKDVELRCDPISGHTALYWYRQSLGQGLEFLIYFQGNSAPDKSGLPSDRFSAERTGGSVSTLTIQRTQQEDSAVYLCASSRTRGQETQYFGPGTRLLVL.

The rearrangement links TRBV6-5 to TRBJ1-3; D is perhaps TRBD1 (6 bases). Trimming cost V 2 bases and J 0 bases, with 11 bases left between them. The CDR3 sequence is 16 residues long. Germline values: CDR1 MNHEY, CDR2 SVGAGI. The CDR3 DNA sequence: TGTGCCAGCAGTTACGACAGGCCATACTCTGGAAACACCATATATTTT. This sequence encodes CASSYDRPYSGNTIYF.